Below are 18 T cell receptor beta chains sequenced from a single sample in a study of blood T cell repertoires in COVID-19. Assay: immunoSEQ multiplex PCR; the TCRdb copy retains only in-frame clones and omits some. Of approximately 150,000 clones listed, approximately 86% were seen once; the top ten hold less than 5%. Sequencing used PBMCs or T cells enriched from blood (not recorded which). The receptors here all came from a woman aged 40 to 50 who had been exposed to COVID-19.

The chain joins TRBV5-8 to TRBJ2-1; TRBD2 aligns across 8 bases. J was trimmed by 8 bases and V by 4 bases; bases with no gene match: 14. Germline CDR1 SGHTS, CDR2 YDEGEE. CDR3 length: 16 amino acids. Here the CDR3 reads CASSPLRGAEGDEQFF. The DNA for the CDR3 is TGTGCCAGCAGCCCTCTGCGGGGGGCTGAAGGGGATGAGCAGTTCTTC.

This clone is a singleton in its sample. The J gene is TRBJ1-1, the V gene TRBV27, with TRBD1 matching 7 bases. V lost 7 bases and J lost 3; bases outside the gene matches: 11. The CDR3 length is 15 residues. CDR1 is MNHEY, CDR2 SMNVEV, per germline (reference sequence). The CDR3 region is CASIPGTESHTEAFF. The DNA of the CDR3 is TGTGCCAGCATCCCCGGGACAGAGAGCCACACTGAAGCTTTCTTT.

A word on this clone: Other nucleotide sequences in the sample specify the same CDR3. The chain joins TRBV18 to TRBJ2-2, with D uncertain. Germline V gene data show CDR1 as KGHSH and CDR2 as LQKENI. V was cut by 3 bases and J by 2 bases, with 13 bases left in between. The CDR3 totals 16 residues. As DNA, the CDR3 is TGTGCCAGCTCACCTTCGGGTGGGTCAAACACCGGGGAGCTGTTTTTT. Translating it yields CASSPSGGSNTGELFF.

The chain couples TRBV9 to TRBJ1-4; D might be TRBD1 (5 bases). Germline CDR1 SGDLS, CDR2 YYNGEE. CDR3 size: 14 residues. Trimming left V 1 base short and J 6 bases short, with 10 bases between. The CDR3 is CASSVRPGDEKLFF. CDR3 coding DNA: TGTGCCAGCAGCGTACGCCCGGGGGATGAAAAACTGTTTTTT.

The rearrangement links TRBV6-2 or TRBV6-3 to TRBJ1-4; D remains unclear. The CDR3 extends over 13 amino acids. Trimming pared 0 bases from V and 8 bases from J, leaving 7 bases between. CDR1 is MNHEY and CDR2 is SVGEGT in the germline V gene. For the CDR3, the DNA is TGTGCCAGCAGTTACTCGCGAGGAGAAAAACTGTTTTTT. It encodes CASSYSRGEKLFF.

V usage is TRBV4-1 and J usage is TRBJ2-7, with D unresolved. V lost 4 bases and J 0 bases, leaving 13 bases between the germline ends. The CDR3 consists of 15 residues. Germline assignment: CDR1 MGHRA and CDR2 YSYEKL. The CDR3 DNA reads TGCGCCAGCAGCCGGGCTTGGATGACCTCCTACGAGCAGTACTTC. It is translated as CASSRAWMTSYEQYF.

CDR3 bases: TGTGCCAGTAGTATAGATCTTCGGGGCACTGAAGCTTTCTTT. Its protein is CASSIDLRGTEAFF. The V and J genes are TRBV19 and TRBJ1-1; no reliable D call. There are 14 residues in the CDR3. Germline loops: CDR1 LNHDA, CDR2 SQIVND (reference sequence). Trimming removed 0 bases from V and 4 bases from J, with 9 bases in between.

This sequence joins TRBV21-1 and TRBJ2-5; TRBD2 is the table's D call, not checked against the DNA. TRBV21-1 is listed as a pseudogene. The CDR3 loop spans 14 amino acids. The CDR3 DNA reads TGTGCCAGCAGCTCGCTGGGGGGGGTAAAGACCCAGTACTTC. As protein: CASSSLGGVKTQYF.

The gene calls are TRBV9 and TRBJ2-1; TRBD1 matches 7 bases. CDR3 length equals 15 residues. V trimming: 4 bases; J trimming: 4 bases; junction bases outside the gene matches: 8. Germline loops: CDR1 SGDLS, CDR2 YYNGEE. The CDR3 DNA is TGTGCCAGCAGCTTGAGGGACAGACCTTACAATGAGCAGTTCTTC. Its protein product is CASSLRDRPYNEQFF.

This rearrangement joins TRBV9 to TRBJ1-2, with no clear D. This CDR3 has 16 amino acids. CDR1 and CDR2 (germline): SGDLS, YYNGEE. V lost 0 bases, J lost 2 bases, and 14 bases lay in between. The DNA of the CDR3 is TGTGCCAGCAGCGTAGCTAGTCGGGGAATAAACTATGGCTACACCTTC. It specifies CASSVASRGINYGYTF.

This sequence joins TRBV14 and TRBJ2-3, with TRBD2 identical over 10 bases. Germline V gives CDR1 SGHDN, CDR2 FVKESK. The CDR3 runs 14 residues. V lost 4 bases, J lost 4 bases, and 2 bases stayed unmatched. The CDR3 region is CASSRSGGADTQYF. The CDR3 nucleotides read TGTGCCAGCAGCCGAAGCGGGGGGGCAGATACGCAGTATTTT.

J is TRBJ1-2 and V is TRBV7-2, with a possible D match to TRBD1 (6 bases). This CDR3 spans 13 amino acids. Trimming pared 8 bases from V and 7 bases from J, leaving 17 bases between. Germline CDR1 SGHTA, CDR2 FQGNSA. The CDR3 here is CASGGAREAGYTF. DNA of the CDR3: TGTGCCAGCGGGGGGGCGCGTGAGGCTGGCTACACCTTC. The whole variable domain, remainder taken from reference TRBV7-2 and TRBJ1-2, is GAGVSQSPSNKVTEKGKDVELRCDPISGHTALYWYRQSLGQGLEFLIYFQGNSAPDKSGLPSDRFSAERTGGSVSTLTIQRTQQEDSAVYLCASGGAREAGYTFGSGTRLTVV.

The V and J genes are TRBV2 and TRBJ1-2; 7 bases fit TRBD1. The CDR3 covers 15 residues. From germline, CDR1 is SNHLY and CDR2 FYNNEI. V was clipped by 7 bases and J by 0 bases; unmatched bases: 8. In DNA, the CDR3 is TGTGCCAGCACGTATACCGGGACAGCTAACTATGGCTACACCTTC. It is translated as CASTYTGTANYGYTF.

The chain is built from TRBV5-8 and TRBJ2-1; 8 positions agree with TRBD1. Germline CDR1 SGHTS, CDR2 YDEGEE. The CDR3 contains 11 residues. J was trimmed by 12 bases and V by 5 bases; bases with no gene match: 4. The CDR3 DNA follows: TGTGCCAGCAGATACGACAGGGGGCAGTTCTTC. Translated, it gives CASRYDRGQFF.

The rearrangement uses TRBV7-2 and TRBJ2-7; 9 nucleotides align to TRBD2. Trimming cost V 2 bases and J 7 bases; bases outside gene matches: 6. CDR3 size: 14 residues. In germline, CDR1 is SGHTA, CDR2 FQGNSA. The CDR3 DNA reads TGTGCCAGCAGCTTACTAGCGGGACATCGAGAGCAGTACTTC. It yields the protein CASSLLAGHREQYF.

This clone came up a few times. The chain uses TRBV4-2 and TRBJ2-2; D gene ambiguous. Germline CDR1 LGHNA, CDR2 YNFKEQ. This CDR3 region has 14 residues. V was pared by 4 bases and J by 0 bases, with 6 bases between. CDR3 nucleotides: TGTGCCAGCAGCCCAAGCGCGAACACCGGGGAGCTGTTTTTT. Translated: CASSPSANTGELFF.

This sequence joins TRBV7-2 and TRBJ1-3, with TRBD1 as a possible D gene (6 bases). This CDR3 contains 15 residues. Trimming shortened V by 5 bases and J by 0 bases, and 11 bases separated the two germline ends. Germline values: CDR1 SGHTA, CDR2 FQGNSA. The chain's CDR3 is CASSQDSSSGNTIYF. CDR3 nucleotides: TGTGCCAGCAGCCAGGACAGCAGCTCTGGAAACACCATATATTTT.

The V call is TRBV7-2, the J call TRBJ1-5; 7 bases match TRBD1. With V trimmed by 4 bases and J by 4 bases, 4 bases remained unmatched. Germline-derived CDR1 and CDR2 are SGHTA and FQGNSA. This CDR3 has 14 amino acids. The CDR3 coding sequence is TGTGCCAGCAGCTCTAGACAGGGAAATCAGCCCCAGCATTTT. It codes for CASSSRQGNQPQHF.